This T cell receptor beta chain is from a study of T cell repertoires in cytomegalovirus infection. In the study overall: Carrying CMV and the relevant HLA type showed in public TCR beta signatures.

To note about this clonotype: Its antigen is not known.

TCRdb redid the calling of the reads with MiXCR, one entry per CDR3 protein. The sample records roughly 920,000 distinct CDR3 sequences, roughly 30% being singletons. The material sequenced was cultured CD8+ T cells from PBMCs, taken from culture after CMV antigen stimulation. The sequence came from a human donor in good health (CMV status not recorded). Some clones in this sample may be carry-over from other donors' samples.

The CDR3 coding sequence is TGCAGCGTTGAAGATTATCGAGGACAGGGTATCTACAATGAGCAGTTCTTC. Encoded protein: CSVEDYRGQGIYNEQFF. V is TRBV29-1 and J is TRBJ2-1, with 8 bases lining up with TRBD1. The V and J ends lost 0 bases and 3 bases, in that order; junction bases with no gene match: 10. This CDR3 has 17 residues. Germline values: CDR1 SQVTM, CDR2 ANQGSEA.